These T cell receptor beta chains were read from a single sample in a study of shared clonotypes between healthy human individuals. Here immunoSEQ multiplex PCR was the method, and the copy in TCRdb shows in-frame clones only, minus some. The table records more than 400,000 clones, about 96% of them present only once. Sequenced sample: naive CD4+ T cells sorted from blood. These receptors all come from a woman younger than 45 in good health. CDR3s include the opening cysteine and the closing phenylalanine or tryptophan. The D gene is left open where the match is weak. Only some rows state a clone size, as once, few, many or a class for expanded clones.

abundance: -
v_gene: TRBV5-4
j_gene: TRBJ1-1
d_gene: TRBD1
CDR3aa: CASSFDRARTEAFF
CDR3nt: TGTGCCAGCAGCTTCGACAGGGCGAGAACTGAAGCTTTCTTT

abundance: -
v_gene: TRBV10-3
j_gene: TRBJ2-3
d_gene: TRBD2
CDR3aa: CAISESGREDTQYF
CDR3nt: TGTGCCATCAGTGAGTCCGGGAGGGAAGATACGCAGTATTTT

abundance: -
v_gene: TRBV11-2
j_gene: TRBJ2-1
d_gene: -
CDR3aa: CASSSYLGAGFYNEQFF
CDR3nt: TGTGCCAGCAGCTCGTACCTTGGTGCGGGATTCTACAATGAGCAGTTCTTC

abundance: -
v_gene: TRBV5-1
j_gene: TRBJ2-3
d_gene: -
CDR3aa: CASSLAGGGTGDTQYF
CDR3nt: TGCGCCAGCAGCTTGGCAGGCGGAGGGACCGGGGATACGCAGTATTTT

abundance: -
v_gene: TRBV19
j_gene: TRBJ2-7
d_gene: -
CDR3aa: CASSASGTLSSYEQYF
CDR3nt: TGTGCCAGTAGTGCATCCGGGACCTTGAGCTCCTACGAGCAGTACTTC

abundance: -
v_gene: TRBV18
j_gene: TRBJ2-7
d_gene: TRBD2
CDR3aa: CASSGGTSGLYEQYF
CDR3nt: TGTGCCAGCTCAGGCGGGACTAGCGGATTATACGAGCAGTACTTC

abundance: -
v_gene: TRBV27
j_gene: TRBJ1-5
d_gene: -
CDR3aa: CASSRTPRVSPQHF
CDR3nt: TGTGCCAGCAGTCGGACACCGAGGGTATCGCCCCAGCATTTT

abundance: once
v_gene: TRBV30
j_gene: TRBJ2-7
d_gene: -
CDR3aa: CAWSHRNSYEQYF
CDR3nt: TGTGCCTGGAGTCACAGGAACTCCTACGAGCAGTACTTC

abundance: -
v_gene: TRBV27
j_gene: TRBJ2-1
d_gene: -
CDR3aa: CASSLGADSYNEQFF
CDR3nt: TGTGCCAGCAGTTTAGGAGCGGACTCCTACAATGAGCAGTTCTTC

abundance: -
v_gene: TRBV5-6
j_gene: TRBJ2-7
d_gene: TRBD1
CDR3aa: CASSFSGTDYEQYF
CDR3nt: TGTGCCAGCAGCTTTTCCGGGACAGACTACGAGCAGTACTTC

abundance: -
v_gene: TRBV5-1
j_gene: TRBJ2-6
d_gene: TRBD2
CDR3aa: CASSLEGLGTRGANVLTF
CDR3nt: TGCGCCAGCAGCTTGGAAGGACTAGGCACACGAGGGGCCAACGTCCTGACTTTC

abundance: -
v_gene: TRBV28
j_gene: TRBJ2-7
d_gene: -
CDR3aa: CASSDPGNGYEQYF
CDR3nt: TGTGCCAGCAGTGACCCAGGGAACGGTTACGAGCAGTACTTC